This TCR beta chain derives from a study of blood T cell repertoires in COVID-19. Whole-study context: The United States, Italy and Spain were the sources of the acute and convalescent COVID-19 samples.

The CDR3 consists of 14 residues. Looked up from germline, CDR1 is SGHRS and CDR2 is YFSETQ. V was shortened by 4 bases and J by 3 bases, with 14 bases between the two germline ends. Here immunoSEQ multiplex PCR was the method, and the copy in TCRdb shows in-frame clones only, minus some. The repertoire holds 120,000 to 150,000 clones, with 84% as singletons. This chain joins TRBV5-1 and TRBJ2-7; D gene uncertain. Sample: peripheral blood. This clonotype originated in a human donor in a cohort sampled during active COVID-19. In DNA form, the CDR3 reads TGCGCCAGCAGCCCGTCCGGTTGGAGCTACGAGCAGTACTTC. Residues: CASSPSGWSYEQYF.